This TCR beta chain was retrieved from a study of T-cell reconstitution after alpha-beta-depleted transplantation in children. Unique molecular identifiers were incorporated when the TCRbeta library was constructed. From the PCR reads, TCRdb called clonotypes with MiXCR, one entry per CDR3 protein. Of 150,000 to 200,000 distinct CDR3 sequences in the sample, 5% to 6.5% were seen once. This clonotype appeared many times. The antigen remains undetermined. The CDR3 is 16 amino acids. Trimming took 0 bases from V and 1 from J; bases not matched to a gene: 6. CDR1 and CDR2 (germline): DFQATT, SNEGSKA (reference sequence). Study outcomes and limitations: Most T-cell counts and diversity one year after the transplant came from T cells that were newly produced. Alpha-beta T cells present about two months after transplant were reported to originate from several hundred expanded graft clones. The high TCRbeta diversity at day 60 in some patients came from surviving recipient T cells and thymic progenitors.

The sample was PBMCs, taken before TCRalphabeta/CD19-depleted stem cell transplant. This clonotype was obtained from a girl less than two years old with combined immunodeficiency, due to receive a stem cell transplant. J is TRBJ1-5 and V is TRBV20-1; 7 bases map to TRBD1. The CDR3 loop reads CSAREEGGGSNQPQHF. The CDR3 region has the DNA TGCAGTGCTAGAGAGGAAGGGGGCGGAAGCAATCAGCCCCAGCATTTT.